This entry features one TCR beta chain sequence. At least ten counts were recorded for this clonotype. The specificity of this receptor is unknown. Base-call qualities are not available, and no considerably larger clone is one nucleotide away. Every donor in the study was a healthy Caucasian. Miltenyi CD45RO+ enrichment and human naive T-cell isolation kits were used to isolate memory (CD45RO+) and naive T cells from PBMC. This sample was taken from a study of identical twins (dated by TCRdb to 2016 to 2017). Notes on the research overall: To test whether fetal clonotypes persist, the study used deep sequencing on TCR alpha and beta repertoires from monozygotic twins, unrelated adults of various ages, and cord blood. Replicate twin experiments were performed at different times using different library preparation protocols to rule out contamination. Findings and caveats that apply to the study as a whole: Excess twin sharing in beta out-of-frame sequences was weaker because fewer shared sequences lowered the signal-to-noise ratio. Because the same donors could not be followed over many years, the conclusions relied on cross-sectional statistical analysis. Invariant T cells such as MAIT and iNKT could partly confound zero-insertion analyses, though diverse VJ usage argued against this for most clonotypes. In monozygotic twins, recombination models systematically underestimated out-of-frame TCR alpha sharing, but the models matched the sharing seen between unrelated individuals. Compared with coincidental sharing between unrelated individuals, out-of-frame TCR alpha sequences shared between twins had an excess of sequences with low generation probability. Fewer insertions were carried by abundant cord blood beta clonotypes; a weaker similar trend was observed in young adult naive repertoires, while no such trend was observed in memory repertoires.

The library was built by means of 5' RACE. Sequenced using an Illumina HiSeq 2000. A universal primer binding site was introduced by template switching, and a unique molecular identifier was present in the final cDNA, enabling accurate counting of TCR cDNA molecules. First-strand cDNA for TCR alpha and beta chains was synthesized from specific primers in the conserved constant-segment region. Each cDNA library was double barcoded, with a SMART-Mk sample barcode plus Illumina barcodes, to control for contamination. TruSeq adapter sequences along with Illumina sample barcodes were introduced in two successive PCR steps. The TCR alpha and beta cDNA libraries were sequenced on the Illumina HiSeq platform using custom primers. Per the authors' processing: MiGEC processed the raw reads to extract unique molecular identifiers, while MiXCR was used to determine the CDR3 positions. Recombination models were inferred per individual with the repgenHMM and IGoR tools using an EM algorithm. The tcR package in R was used for shared clonotype analysis, with sharing normalized by the product of cloneset sizes. To study raw recombination free of thymic and clonal selection effects, out-of-frame nonproductive sequences were analyzed. TCRdb reworked the public reads: Q25 trimming with fastp, MiXCR clone assembly, productive beta chains retained. Every CDR3 protein is listed once, alongside the most common genes and DNA of its rows. The V and J calls shown here were made by TCRdb, not taken from the authors' results. The sample table contains roughly 250,000 distinct CDR3 sequences; only one count was recorded for more than 13% of them. The top ten hold around 8.3% of the sample.

Sequencing used memory (CD45RO+) T cells sorted from blood. The intended sense of this specimen's cell subset or site label: CD45RO+ enriched T cells. The receptor was isolated from a young woman in good health.

For the CDR3, the sequence is CASSFQGGNTEAFF. The sequenced DNA: TGTGCCAGCAGCTTCCAGGGGGGAAACACTGAAGCTTTCTTT. This sequence uses TRBV7-9 and TRBJ1-1, with 7 middle bases fitting TRBD1. The CDR3, cysteine through phenylalanine, is 14 amino acids long. Only the CDR3 portion is preserved as DNA: 42 bases, with reading frame beginning at the first base. The germline V gene (reference sequence) gives CDR1 as SEHNR and CDR2 as FQNEAQ. V is trimmed back by 3 bases and J by 2 bases, and the junction contains 3 bases that no gene match accounts for.